Below, 20 T cell receptor beta chains from the same sample are listed, as sequenced in a study of response to subunit inactivated influenza vaccine. One entry per CDR3 protein results from TCRdb running MiXCR on the RT-PCR reads. The sample contains hundreds of thousands of distinct CDR3 sequences, approximately 15% of which appear only once. The sequencing used PBMCs from blood, collected around two weeks before vaccination. Receptor source: a man in his fifties or sixties who received an inactivated influenza vaccine.

This clonotype appeared a few times. The rearrangement joins TRBV5-1 to TRBJ2-3; D may be TRBD1 (6 bases). V lost 7 bases and J 5 bases, leaving 17 bases between the germline ends. There are 14 residues in the CDR3. The germline V gene has CDR1 SGHRS and CDR2 YFSETQ. The CDR3 DNA follows: TGCGCCAGCTTCAGGGCAGGGGAAGGAGATACGCAGTATTTT. Translation gives CASFRAGEGDTQYF.

The chain uses TRBV7-2 and TRBJ2-5; a weak D match, TRBD2 (5 bases). The CDR3 contains 15 residues. The germline V gene has CDR1 SGHTA and CDR2 FQGNSA. V was shortened by 4 bases and J by 1 base, with 13 bases between the two germline ends. CDR3: CASSSTVTSQETQYF. In nucleotides, the CDR3 is TGTGCCAGCAGCTCCACCGTAACTAGCCAAGAGACCCAGTACTTC.

This clonotype has only a few counts. The chain joins TRBV10-1 to TRBJ2-2; weak D call: TRBD1 (6 bases). The CDR3 loop spans 14 amino acids. V shed 3 bases and J shed 7 bases, with 12 bases lying between them. The germline V gene has CDR1 WNHNN and CDR2 SYGVQD (reference sequence). CDR3 loop: CASSDQTGIGELFF. The CDR3 DNA reads as TGCGCCAGCAGTGATCAAACAGGGATCGGGGAGCTGTTTTTT.

This clonotype was seen a handful of times. CDR3 sequence: CAISEAGLPYNEQFF. The CDR3 nucleotides read TGTGCCATCAGTGAGGCGGGACTCCCATACAATGAGCAGTTCTTC. The V call is TRBV10-3, the J call TRBJ2-1, with D possibly being TRBD2 (6 bases). Germline CDR1 ENHRY, CDR2 SYGVKD. The CDR3 extends over 15 amino acids. The V end was cut by 2 bases, the J end by 4 bases, with 12 bases between.

There are a few counts of this clonotype. The chain carries TRBV30 and TRBJ2-2, with D perhaps matching TRBD2 (6 bases). The germline V and J ends were trimmed by 7 bases and 0 bases, with 9 bases remaining between them. The CDR3 sequence is 13 residues long. The germline CDR1 and CDR2 sequences are GTSNPN and SVGIG (reference sequence). The CDR3 is CAFRLANTGELFF. The DNA of the CDR3 is TGTGCCTTCCGACTAGCGAACACCGGGGAGCTGTTTTTT.

The V call is TRBV12-3 or TRBV12-4, the J call TRBJ1-6; 7 bases agree with TRBD1. The CDR3 runs to 17 residues. Trimming cost V 6 bases and J 1 base; bases outside gene matches: 9. DNA of the CDR3: TGTGCCAGCAGATCAACAACAGGGGATTCCTATAATTCACCCCTCCACTTT. Amino acids: CASRSTTGDSYNSPLHF.

This clonotype turned up a few times. This chain links TRBV6-2 or TRBV6-3 with TRBJ2-1; possibly TRBD2 for D (6 bases). The ends were cut back, 2 bases at V and 1 base at J, with 12 bases in the middle. The germline gives CDR1 MNHEY, CDR2 SVGEGT. This CDR3 is built from 16 residues. The CDR3 region has the DNA TGTGCCAGCAGTTACGGCGGACTACGGTCCTACAATGAGCAGTTCTTC. Encoded protein: CASSYGGLRSYNEQFF.

This clonotype showed up just a few times. V and J are TRBV6-1 and TRBJ2-5; 11 nucleotides align to TRBD2. The CDR3 extends over 15 amino acids. The junction had 7 bases not matched to a gene; V was cut back by 5 bases and J by 5 bases. Germline V lookup: CDR1 MNHNS, CDR2 SASEGT. CDR3 protein: CASSPLGTSGETQYF. CDR3 bases: TGTGCCAGCAGTCCTCTCGGGACTAGCGGCGAGACCCAGTACTTC.

This clonotype was detected only a few times. V is TRBV15 and J is TRBJ2-2, with 7 bases matching TRBD2. Germline values: CDR1 LNHNV, CDR2 YYDKDF (reference sequence). After removal of 6 bases from V and 5 bases from J, the junction contained 6 bases not matched to a gene. The CDR3 is 14 amino acids. The CDR3 region is CATRLGGGTGELFF. CDR3 DNA sequence: TGTGCCACCAGATTGGGCGGGGGTACCGGGGAGCTGTTTTTT. Based on the CDR3 plus reference TRBV15 and TRBJ2-2, the full variable domain is DAMVIQNPRYQVTQFGKPVTLSCSQTLNHNVMYWYQQKSSQAPKLLFHYYDKDFNNEADTPDNFQSRRPNTSFCFLDIRSPGLGDTAMYLCATRLGGGTGELFFGEGSRLTVL.

The rearrangement links TRBV15 to TRBJ1-5; TRBD1 is a possible D gene (6 bases). The CDR3 covers 15 residues. Germline V gene sequence: CDR1 LNHNV, CDR2 YYDKDF (reference sequence). V gave up 0 bases and J gave up 3 bases, with 9 bases separating them. For the CDR3, the DNA is TGTGCCACCAGCAGAGACGGACAGAACAATCAGCCCCAGCATTTT. The encoded protein is CATSRDGQNNQPQHF.

This clonotype occurred many times. The J gene is TRBJ2-2, the V gene TRBV5-5; D not resolved. The CDR3 contains 13 residues. V was cut by 0 bases and J by 7 bases, with 7 bases left in between. Germline V gene data show CDR1 as SGHKS and CDR2 as YYEKEE (reference sequence). The chain's CDR3 is CASSLAPNGELFF. The CDR3 region has the DNA TGTGCCAGCAGCTTGGCTCCCAACGGGGAGCTGTTTTTT.

Only one count was recorded for this clonotype. The chain is built from TRBV6-5 and TRBJ2-7; no firm D call. The CDR3 consists of 14 residues. Germline V lookup: CDR1 MNHEY, CDR2 SVGAGI. V lost 2 bases, J lost 2 bases, and 10 bases lay in between. In nucleotides, the CDR3 is TGTGCCAGCAGTTACACTGGGCCCCCCTACGAGCAGTACTTC. Translation gives CASSYTGPPYEQYF.

This clonotype was found a few times. CDR3 nucleotide sequence: TGTGCCAGCAGTCTAAGTCACTCCAATTACAATGAGCAGTTCTTC. The encoded protein is CASSLSHSNYNEQFF. The chain joins TRBV28 to TRBJ2-1; D call uncertain. CDR3 length: 15 residues. Germline V gene data show CDR1 as MDHEN and CDR2 as SYDVKM. V was pared by 5 bases and J by 4 bases, with 15 bases between.

This clonotype was counted a few times. The chain couples TRBV4-1 to TRBJ2-5; D is ambiguous. Germline V lookup: CDR1 MGHRA, CDR2 YSYEKL. There are 18 residues in the CDR3. The V gene lost 4 bases and the J gene lost 3 bases, with 24 bases spanning the gap. CDR3 DNA: TGCGCCAGCAGCCGACAAATTCCCCCAGCGACTGGGGAAGAGACCCAGTACTTC. Its protein is CASSRQIPPATGEETQYF.

This clonotype was observed many times. This chain links TRBV9 with TRBJ2-2; 10 positions match TRBD1. The CDR3 has 16 amino acids. Germline CDR1 and CDR2: SGDLS and YYNGEE. With V trimmed by 6 bases and J by 4 bases, 9 bases remained unmatched. The CDR3 here is CASTRTGGRTTGELFF. The DNA of the CDR3 is TGTGCCAGCACGCGGACAGGGGGAAGAACCACCGGGGAGCTGTTTTTT.

V and J are TRBV20-1 and TRBJ2-1, with 7 nucleotides matching TRBD2. The germline V gene encodes CDR1 DFQATT and CDR2 SNEGSKA (reference sequence). V lost 3 bases, J lost 10 bases, and 15 bases stayed unmatched. This CDR3 contains 15 residues. The CDR3 DNA reads TGCAGTGCTAGTACCCGGGAGGCCTATCAAGCGGAGCAGTTCTTC. Protein product: CSASTREAYQAEQFF.

V usage is TRBV12-3 or TRBV12-4 and J usage is TRBJ1-2; D gene unclear. The CDR3 is 16 amino acids. V was clipped by 5 bases and J by 0 bases, with 16 bases between them. The CDR3 DNA reads as TGTGCCAGCAGTCGCCGGACGGGAAGAGCTAACTATGGCTACACCTTC. It specifies CASSRRTGRANYGYTF.

This clonotype has a handful of counts. The CDR3 coding sequence is TGTGCCAGCAGTAGAACAGGGTACTCCTCCGGTCAGCCCCAGCATTTT. It yields the protein CASSRTGYSSGQPQHF. V and J are TRBV6-2 or TRBV6-3 and TRBJ1-5, with D possibly matching TRBD1 (6 bases). Germline V gene lookup returns CDR1 MNHEY and CDR2 SVGEGT. V shed 5 bases and J shed 6 bases, with 20 bases lying between them. This CDR3 has 16 amino acids.

The V and J genes are TRBV4-3 and TRBJ2-7, with 9 bases aligning to TRBD2. Unmatched junction bases numbered 7, after V lost 3 bases and J lost 4 bases. The germline V gene encodes CDR1 LGHNA and CDR2 YSLEER. The CDR3 is made up of 15 amino acids. In DNA form, the CDR3 reads TGCGCCAGCAGCCAGTTTAGCGGGAGTATTTACGAGCAGTACTTC. Residues: CASSQFSGSIYEQYF.

This clonotype was recorded many times. The chain combines TRBV3-1 with TRBJ2-3, with D uncertain. This CDR3 spans 11 amino acids. V lost 1 base to trimming and J lost 14 bases, with 10 bases between them. Germline-derived CDR1 and CDR2 are LGHDT and YNNKEL (reference sequence). The CDR3 nucleotides are TGTGCCAGCAGCCAAGGACCAAAGGGGTATTTT. Amino acid sequence: CASSQGPKGYF.